Given below is one T cell receptor beta chain in context. The specificity of this receptor is unknown. There are no base qualities to consult, and no much larger clone falls within one base. The entry originates in a study of OX40 agonist ivuxolimab in advanced cancers. Regarding the study in general: The costimulatory receptor OX40 (CD134) was targeted by ivuxolimab, a fully human IgG2 agonistic monoclonal antibody. The monotherapy dose-escalation portion (N of about 50 patients) of the phase I ivuxolimab trial is reported in the paper. Prior anti-PD-1, anti-PD-L1 or anti-CTLA-4 therapy was permitted, and checkpoint inhibitors had been received by roughly two fifths of dose-escalation patients. Peripheral TCRbeta sequencing aimed to test whether ivuxolimab altered TCR sequence diversity and caused clonal T-cell expansion. Among the 50 to 55 dose-escalation patients, 19 had hepatocellular carcinoma, approximately 15 melanoma, 9 renal cell carcinoma and 9 head and neck cancer. Partial responses were achieved by three dose-escalation patients, of whom one had hepatocellular carcinoma and two had cutaneous melanoma. Intravenous ivuxolimab was administered to patients every 2 weeks at six dose levels: 0.01, 0.1, 0.3, 1.5, 3 and 10 mg/kg. In the dose-escalation cohort, 65% to 90% of patients were male, and the mean age was approximately 55 years, with a range of roughly 20 to 80. General study outcomes and caveats: In the 0.1-3.0 mg/kg groups, partial responders were among the patients with the lowest normalized peripheral clonal expansion, particularly in CD8+ T cells. Low levels of normalized T-cell clonal expansion were also shown by some nonresponding patients. The antigen specificity of the clonally expanded peripheral T cells was not determined. On average, CD8+ T cells showed more expanded clones than CD4+ T cells after ivuxolimab. At doses of 0.1 to 3.0 mg/kg, clonal expansion of both CD4+ and CD8+ blood T cells was observed from baseline to week 6.

The trial excluded patients who had a history of autoimmune disease or who were on systemic immunosuppression. Peripheral blood for TCR sequencing was collected from all dose cohorts at baseline, on cycle 4 day 1, and on cycle 7 day 1. Samples were obtained from an open-label, multicenter, first-in-human phase I dose-escalation trial of ivuxolimab. Adults with locally advanced or metastatic melanoma, renal cell, hepatocellular, or head and neck squamous cell carcinoma were enrolled in the trial. Before TCR sequencing, CD4+ T cells and CD8+ T cells were sorted from peripheral blood as separate populations. Genomic DNA was extracted from sorted cells for sequencing of the TCRbeta CDR3 region. The immunoSEQ Assay was used to sequence the TCRbeta CDR3 regions. TCRdb holds this immuneACCESS table with in-frame rearrangements only. Some clones are missing; in checked studies, unresolved V genes explain under half, and the rest has no known cause. The sample profile shows 70,000 to 85,000 clones; more than 85% of them were found once. Clones ranked in the top ten supply about 0.7% of the sample.

The CDR3 numbers 14 residues from cysteine through phenylalanine. Only the CDR3 portion is preserved as DNA: 42 bases, with reading frame beginning at the first base. The germline V end is reduced by 3 bases and the J end by 10 bases; junction bases left unmatched: 9. CDR1 LGHNA and CDR2 YNFKEQ are derived from the germline V gene. The chain uses TRBV4-2 and TRBJ2-1, with 7 bases matching TRBD1. The starting material was CD4+ or CD8+ T cells sorted from blood, obtained in a trial of the OX40 agonist ivuxolimab. This TCR was sampled from an adult with an advanced solid tumor such as melanoma, head and neck, liver or kidney cancer. The DNA reads as follows: TGTGCCAGCAGCCAGGGTTTCGACAGGGAAGAGCAGTTCTTC. Protein translation: CASSQGFDREEQFF.